Below are 6 T cell receptor beta chains sequenced from a single sample in a study of shared clonotypes between healthy human individuals. Only in-frame clones appear in the TCRdb table, and some are missing; sequencing was by immunoSEQ multiplex PCR. The sample yields about 450,000 clones, approximately 79% seen once. The sample was PBMCs. The receptors derive from a woman in her 40s in good health. Some clones in this sample may be carry-over from other donors' samples.

The J gene is TRBJ2-3, the V gene TRBV4-3, with a possible D match to TRBD2 (6 bases). V lost 4 bases and J 0 bases, leaving 14 bases between the germline ends. The CDR3 spans 16 residues. Germline V gene sequence: CDR1 LGHNA, CDR2 YSLEER. The DNA for the CDR3 is TGCGCCAGCAGCCGTGACCGAAGCGGGAGCACAGATACGCAGTATTTT. Its protein product is CASSRDRSGSTDTQYF.

The rearrangement joins TRBV28 to TRBJ1-5; D is unclear. V lost 5 bases and J lost 1, with 6 bases in between. In germline, CDR1 is MDHEN, CDR2 SYDVKM. The CDR3 consists of 13 residues. CDR3 sequence: CASSPLSNQPQHF. The CDR3 nucleotides are TGTGCCAGCAGTCCCCTGAGCAATCAGCCCCAGCATTTT. The full variable domain, in which reference TRBV28 and TRBJ1-5 provide the parts outside the CDR3, is DVKVTQSSRYLVKRTGEKVFLECVQDMDHENMFWYRQDPGLGLRLIYFSYDVKMKEKGDIPEGYSVSREKKERFSLILESASTNQTSMYLCASSPLSNQPQHFGDGTRLSIL.

The CDR3 sequence: CASSGGPGVISYEQYF. CDR3 DNA sequence: TGTGCCAGCAGTGGAGGGCCTGGGGTTATCTCCTACGAGCAGTACTTC. The chain carries TRBV5-4 and TRBJ2-7; a possible D gene is TRBD2 (6 bases). Trimming left V 5 bases short and J 0 bases short, with 18 bases between. The CDR3 is 16 residues long. In germline, CDR1 is SGHNT, CDR2 YYREEE (reference sequence). Looking up the rest from reference TRBV5-4 and TRBJ2-7 gives the full variable domain: ETGVTQSPTHLIKTRGQQVTLRCSSQSGHNTVSWYQQALGQGPQFIFQYYREEENGRGNFPPRFSGLQFPNYSSELNVNALELDDSALYLCASSGGPGVISYEQYFGPGTRLTVT.

The chain joins TRBV5-4 to TRBJ2-7; possibly TRBD2 for D (5 bases). The germline V gene has CDR1 SGHNT and CDR2 YYREEE (reference sequence). The ends were cut back, 0 bases at V and 4 bases at J, with 14 bases in the middle. CDR3 length equals 15 residues. For the CDR3, the DNA is TGTGCCAGCAGCTTGGCCGGAGCGGCGAGATACGAGCAGTACTTC. Translation: CASSLAGAARYEQYF.

The chain recombines TRBV5-1 with TRBJ2-2; 9 bases agree with TRBD2. Germline-derived CDR1 and CDR2 are SGHRS and YFSETQ. Losses at the gene ends were 4 bases for V and 7 bases for J; bases not matched to a gene: 11. The CDR3 contains 16 residues. This chain's CDR3 is CASSAPTAGGNGELFF. Here the CDR3 DNA reads TGCGCCAGCAGCGCCCCCACAGCGGGAGGTAACGGGGAGCTGTTTTTT.

The chain carries TRBV7-2 and TRBJ2-7; D not resolved. Trimming stripped 1 base from V and 0 bases from J, with 16 bases between. CDR3 length: 17 amino acids. CDR1 and CDR2 (germline): SGHTA, FQGNSA. CDR3: CASSLGARTRTSYEQYF. The CDR3 DNA follows: TGTGCCAGCAGCTTAGGGGCGAGGACCCGGACCTCCTACGAGCAGTACTTC.